One and the same sample provided the 16 T cell receptor beta chains below, sequenced in a study of blood T cell repertoires in COVID-19. The method was immunoSEQ multiplex PCR; TCRdb's version includes in-frame clones alone and lacks a portion of them. There are around 260,000 clones in the sample; approximately 88% occur only once, and roughly 10% lies in the top ten. The source material was peripheral blood. Source of these receptors: a woman in her 70s with COVID-19, enrolled during active disease.

CDR3 sequence (DNA): TGTGCCAGCAGCTTAGTGAGGGCTGGGGCCAACGTCCTGACTTTC. This sequence encodes CASSLVRAGANVLTF. The J gene is TRBJ2-6, the V gene TRBV7-9, with D perhaps TRBD2 (5 bases). With 1 base removed from V and 2 bases from J, the gap between germline ends came to 6 bases. The CDR3 runs to 15 residues. Germline CDR1 reads SEHNR; CDR2 reads FQNEAQ (reference sequence).

This rearrangement joins TRBV6-2 or TRBV6-3 to TRBJ2-5; D may be TRBD2 (5 bases). There are 13 residues in the CDR3. Germline lookup yields CDR1 MNHEY and CDR2 SVGEGT. V gave up 4 bases and J gave up 5 bases, with 11 bases separating them. Here the CDR3 reads CASSLASRETQYF. CDR3 coding DNA: TGTGCCAGCAGTTTAGCTAGCCGGGAGACCCAGTACTTC.

This clone appeared a single time. The rearrangement uses TRBV30 and TRBJ2-7, with a tentative D call TRBD1 (7 bases). The germline V and J ends were trimmed by 5 bases and 0 bases, with 20 bases remaining between them. The CDR3 loop spans 16 amino acids. Germline V gene data show CDR1 as GTSNPN and CDR2 as SVGIG (reference sequence). This chain's CDR3 is CAWGGAPGTASYEQYF. For the CDR3, the DNA is TGTGCCTGGGGAGGGGCTCCCGGGACAGCCTCCTACGAGCAGTACTTC. Filled out from reference TRBV30 and TRBJ2-7, the complete variable domain reads SQTIHQWPATLVQPVGSPLSLECTVEGTSNPNLYWYRQAAGRGLQLLFYSVGIGQISSEVPQNLSASRPQDRQFILSSKKLLLSDSGFYLCAWGGAPGTASYEQYFGPGTRLTVT.

The chain joins TRBV18 to TRBJ2-5; D is possibly TRBD1 (7 bases). Germline V CDR1 and CDR2: KGHSH, LQKENI. The V and J ends lost 3 bases and 5 bases respectively, with 13 bases between them. The CDR3 is 14 residues long. The CDR3 sequence: CASSPGGGRETQYF. The DNA for the CDR3 is TGTGCCAGCTCACCTGGAGGGGGCCGGGAGACCCAGTACTTC.

The chain employs TRBV9 and TRBJ2-1, with 8 bases that match TRBD2. This CDR3 comprises 14 residues. Germline CDR1 and CDR2: SGDLS and YYNGEE. V lost 4 bases and J lost 12; bases outside the gene matches: 12. CDR3 in DNA: TGTGCCAGCAGCTCCAGCGGGGGAACAGTTGGGCAGTTCTTC. Its translation is CASSSSGGTVGQFF.

The rearrangement uses TRBV3-1 (or the pseudogene TRBV3-2) and TRBJ2-1; 12 nucleotides match TRBD2. This CDR3 contains 15 residues. J gave up 9 bases and V 1 base, and 4 bases lay outside the gene matches. CDR1 LGHDT and CDR2 YNNKEL come from the germline V gene (reference sequence). CDR3 nucleotide sequence: TGTGCCAGCAGCCAAGGGACTAGCGGGATAGGTGAGCAGTTCTTC. Translation: CASSQGTSGIGEQFF.

The rearrangement joins TRBV5-1 to TRBJ1-5, with 9 positions matching TRBD1. V shed 5 bases, J shed 1 base, and the junction held 4 bases outside the gene matches. The CDR3 is made up of 15 amino acids. From germline, CDR1 is SGHRS and CDR2 YFSETQ. CDR3 loop: CASRMGTGSNQPQHF. In nucleotides, the CDR3 is TGCGCCAGCAGAATGGGGACAGGGAGCAATCAGCCCCAGCATTTT.

This chain joins TRBV10-3 and TRBJ1-2, with D unresolved. Per the germline V gene, CDR1 is ENHRY and CDR2 is SYGVKD. Trimming cost V 0 bases and J 0 bases, with 8 bases left between them. The CDR3 runs 15 residues. CDR3 sequence (DNA): TGTGCCATCAGTGAGTCACCACAGCCTAACTATGGCTACACCTTC. Its translation is CAISESPQPNYGYTF.

V gene TRBV6-5 combines with J gene TRBJ1-1, with TRBD1 as a possible D gene (6 bases). Per the germline V gene, CDR1 is MNHEY and CDR2 is SVGAGI. The CDR3 is 13 amino acids. Trimming took off 8 bases at V and 5 bases at J, with 15 bases between the two ends. The CDR3 DNA follows: TGTGCCAGCCTCAGGGGAGATTTAACTGAAGCTTTCTTT. It translates to CASLRGDLTEAFF.

The rearrangement links TRBV6-6 to TRBJ2-5; 8 bases align to TRBD2. CDR1 and CDR2 (germline): MNHNY, SVGAGI (reference sequence). Trimming removed 11 bases from V and 1 base from J; junction bases left unmatched: 6. The CDR3 covers 13 residues. The CDR3 spells CAAGGRTQETQYF. Written as DNA, the CDR3 is TGTGCCGCGGGGGGTCGGACCCAAGAGACCCAGTACTTC.

This chain connects TRBV4-2 to TRBJ2-7, with 12 positions matching TRBD2. CDR3 length equals 15 residues. CDR1 and CDR2 from the germline V gene are LGHNA and YNFKEQ. The V segment lost 4 bases and the J segment 4 bases; nucleotides outside the gene matches: 5. The CDR3 region has the DNA TGTGCCAGCAGCCGGACTAGCGGGACCTCTTACGAGCAGTACTTC. Its translation is CASSRTSGTSYEQYF.

The sample holds a few counts of this clone. The J gene is TRBJ1-5, the V gene TRBV28; 9 bases are a match to TRBD1. The germline V gene has CDR1 MDHEN and CDR2 SYDVKM. Unmatched junction bases numbered 24, after V lost 5 bases and J lost 7 bases. The length of the CDR3 is 20 residues. Here the CDR3 reads CASSVESRGQGGRFGQPQHF. In nucleotides, the CDR3 is TGTGCCAGCAGTGTAGAGAGCCGGGGACAGGGTGGTAGATTTGGACAGCCCCAGCATTTT.

V gene TRBV29-1 combines with J gene TRBJ1-2, with unresolved D. The CDR3 contains 14 residues. Deletions cut 2 bases from V and 3 bases from J, with 13 bases between. Germline CDR1 and CDR2: SQVTM and ANQGSEA. The CDR3: CSVESVGSYYGYTF. The CDR3 bases are TGCAGCGTTGAATCGGTGGGCAGCTACTATGGCTACACCTTC.

The V gene is TRBV19, the J gene TRBJ2-7; the D is unclear. Germline CDR1 reads LNHDA; CDR2 reads SQIVND (reference sequence). With 2 bases removed from V and 5 bases from J, the gap between germline ends came to 7 bases. The CDR3 runs 12 residues. CDR3 loop: CASSITNNEQYF. CDR3 bases: TGTGCCAGTAGTATAACGAACAACGAGCAGTACTTC.

The chain links TRBV27 to TRBJ1-5; 12 nucleotides line up with TRBD1. The CDR3 length is 16 residues. Germline V gene data show CDR1 as MNHEY and CDR2 as SMNVEV (reference sequence). J was trimmed by 6 bases and V by 5 bases; bases with no gene match: 8. As DNA, the CDR3 is TGTGCCAGCAGTCCTCTGGGACAGGGGGCGAGTCAGCCCCAGCATTTT. The encoded protein is CASSPLGQGASQPQHF.

The J gene is TRBJ1-1, the V gene TRBV24-1, with D possibly being TRBD1 (6 bases). V lost 3 bases and J 7 bases, leaving 11 bases between the germline ends. Germline CDR1 reads KGHDR; CDR2 reads SFDVKD. The length of the CDR3 is 13 residues. The CDR3 region is CATSDHTGLEAFF. The CDR3 coding sequence is TGTGCCACCAGTGATCATACAGGGCTTGAAGCTTTCTTT.